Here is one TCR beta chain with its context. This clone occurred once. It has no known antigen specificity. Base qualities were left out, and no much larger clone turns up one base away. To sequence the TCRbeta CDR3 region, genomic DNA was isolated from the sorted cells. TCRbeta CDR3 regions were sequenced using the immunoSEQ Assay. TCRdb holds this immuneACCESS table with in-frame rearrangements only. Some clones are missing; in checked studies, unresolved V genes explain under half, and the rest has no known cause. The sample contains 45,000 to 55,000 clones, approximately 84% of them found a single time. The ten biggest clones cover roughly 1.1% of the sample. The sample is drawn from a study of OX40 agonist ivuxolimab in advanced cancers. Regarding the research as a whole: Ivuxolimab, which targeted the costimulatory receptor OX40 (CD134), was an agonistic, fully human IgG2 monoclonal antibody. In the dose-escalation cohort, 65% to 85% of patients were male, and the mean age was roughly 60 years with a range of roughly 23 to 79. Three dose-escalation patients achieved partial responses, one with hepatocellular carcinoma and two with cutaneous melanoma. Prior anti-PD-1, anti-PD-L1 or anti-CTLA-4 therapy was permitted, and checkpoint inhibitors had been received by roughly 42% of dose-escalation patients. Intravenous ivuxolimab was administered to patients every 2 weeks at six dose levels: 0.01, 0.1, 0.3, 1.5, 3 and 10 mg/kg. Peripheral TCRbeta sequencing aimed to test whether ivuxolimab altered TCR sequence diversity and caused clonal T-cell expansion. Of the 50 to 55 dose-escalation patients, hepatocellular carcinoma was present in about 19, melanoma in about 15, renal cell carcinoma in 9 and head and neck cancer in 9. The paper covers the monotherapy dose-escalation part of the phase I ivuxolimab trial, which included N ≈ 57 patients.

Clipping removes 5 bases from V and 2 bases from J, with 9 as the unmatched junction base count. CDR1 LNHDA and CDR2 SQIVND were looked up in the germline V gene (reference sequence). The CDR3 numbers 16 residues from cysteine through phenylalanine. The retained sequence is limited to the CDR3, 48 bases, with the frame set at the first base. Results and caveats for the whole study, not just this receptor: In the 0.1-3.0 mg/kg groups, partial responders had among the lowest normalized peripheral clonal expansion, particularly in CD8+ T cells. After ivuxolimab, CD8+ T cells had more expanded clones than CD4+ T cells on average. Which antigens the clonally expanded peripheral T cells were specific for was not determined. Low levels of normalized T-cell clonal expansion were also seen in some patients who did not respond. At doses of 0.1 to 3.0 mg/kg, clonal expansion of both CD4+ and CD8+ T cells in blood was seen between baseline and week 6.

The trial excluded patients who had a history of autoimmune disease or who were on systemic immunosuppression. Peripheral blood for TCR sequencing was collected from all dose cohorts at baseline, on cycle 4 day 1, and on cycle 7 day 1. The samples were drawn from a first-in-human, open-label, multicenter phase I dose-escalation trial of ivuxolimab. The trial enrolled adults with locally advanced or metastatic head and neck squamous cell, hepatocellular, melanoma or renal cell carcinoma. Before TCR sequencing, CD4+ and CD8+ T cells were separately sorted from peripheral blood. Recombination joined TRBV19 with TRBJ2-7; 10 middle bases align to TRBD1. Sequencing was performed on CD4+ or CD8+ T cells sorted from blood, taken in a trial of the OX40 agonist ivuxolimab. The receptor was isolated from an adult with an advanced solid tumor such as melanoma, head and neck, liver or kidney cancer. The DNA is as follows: TGTGCCAGTAGTCCTGAACGGGACAGGGGCACCTACGAGCAGTACTTC. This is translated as CASSPERDRGTYEQYF. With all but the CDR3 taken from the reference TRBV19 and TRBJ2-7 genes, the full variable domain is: DGGITQSPKYLFRKEGQNVTLSCEQNLNHDAMYWYRQDPGQGLRLIYYSQIVNDFQKGDIAEGYSVSREKKESFPLTVTSAQKNPTAFYLCASSPERDRGTYEQYFGPGTRLTVT.